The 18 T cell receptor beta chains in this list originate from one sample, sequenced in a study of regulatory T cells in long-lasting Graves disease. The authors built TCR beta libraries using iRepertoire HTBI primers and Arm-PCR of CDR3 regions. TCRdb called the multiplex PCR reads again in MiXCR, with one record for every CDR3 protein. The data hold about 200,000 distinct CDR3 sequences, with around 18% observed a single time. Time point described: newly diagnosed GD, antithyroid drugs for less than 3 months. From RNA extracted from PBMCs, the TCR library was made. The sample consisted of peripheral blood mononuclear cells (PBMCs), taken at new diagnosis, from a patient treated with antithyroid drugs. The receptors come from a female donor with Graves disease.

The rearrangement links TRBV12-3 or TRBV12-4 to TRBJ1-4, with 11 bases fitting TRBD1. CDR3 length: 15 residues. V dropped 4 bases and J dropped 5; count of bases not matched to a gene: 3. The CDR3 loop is CASSSRTGGNEKLFF. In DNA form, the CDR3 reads TGTGCCAGCAGTTCAAGGACAGGGGGCAATGAAAAACTGTTTTTT.

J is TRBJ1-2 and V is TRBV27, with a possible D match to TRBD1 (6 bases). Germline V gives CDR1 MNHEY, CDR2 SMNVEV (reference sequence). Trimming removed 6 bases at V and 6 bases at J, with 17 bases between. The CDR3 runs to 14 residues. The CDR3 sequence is CASSPRGGADGYTF. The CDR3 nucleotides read TGTGCCAGCAGCCCCCGCGGGGGGGCGGATGGCTACACCTTC.

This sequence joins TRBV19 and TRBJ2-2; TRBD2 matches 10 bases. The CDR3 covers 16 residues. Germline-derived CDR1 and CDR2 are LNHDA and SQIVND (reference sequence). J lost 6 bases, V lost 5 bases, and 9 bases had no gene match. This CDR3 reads CASSPGPAGGSGELFF. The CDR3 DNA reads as TGTGCCAGTAGTCCCGGCCCAGCGGGAGGGTCCGGGGAGCTGTTTTTT.

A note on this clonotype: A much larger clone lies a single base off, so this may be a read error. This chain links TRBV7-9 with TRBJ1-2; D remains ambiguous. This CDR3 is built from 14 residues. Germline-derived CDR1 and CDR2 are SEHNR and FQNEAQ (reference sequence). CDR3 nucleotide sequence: TGTGCCAGCAGCCGATTCACGACATGGGCCGGCTGCACCTTC. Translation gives CASSRFTTWAGCTF.

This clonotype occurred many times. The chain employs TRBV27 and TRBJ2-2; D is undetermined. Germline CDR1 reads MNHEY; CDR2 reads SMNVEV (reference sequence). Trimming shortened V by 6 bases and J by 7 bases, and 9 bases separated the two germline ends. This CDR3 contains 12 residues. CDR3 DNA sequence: TGTGCCAGCAGGCCCCACAGCGGGGAGCTGTTTTTT. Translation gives CASRPHSGELFF.

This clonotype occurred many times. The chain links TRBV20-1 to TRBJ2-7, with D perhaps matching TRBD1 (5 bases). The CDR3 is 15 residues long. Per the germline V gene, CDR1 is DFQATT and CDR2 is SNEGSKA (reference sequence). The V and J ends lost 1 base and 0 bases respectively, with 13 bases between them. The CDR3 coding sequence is TGCAGTGCTAGAGGAGACAGCCTCACCTCCTACGAGCAGTACTTC. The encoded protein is CSARGDSLTSYEQYF.

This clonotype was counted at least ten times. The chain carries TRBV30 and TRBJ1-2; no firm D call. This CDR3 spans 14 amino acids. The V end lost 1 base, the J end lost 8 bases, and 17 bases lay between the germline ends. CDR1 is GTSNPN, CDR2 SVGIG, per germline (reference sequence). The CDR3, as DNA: TGTGCCTGGAGTGACCCGGATCACTTGGGCGGCTACACCTTC. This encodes CAWSDPDHLGGYTF.

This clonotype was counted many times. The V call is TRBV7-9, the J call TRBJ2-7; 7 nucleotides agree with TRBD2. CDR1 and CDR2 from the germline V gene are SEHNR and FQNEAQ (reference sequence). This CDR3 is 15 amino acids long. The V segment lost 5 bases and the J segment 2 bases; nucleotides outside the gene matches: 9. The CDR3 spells CASSPGSGWTYEQYF. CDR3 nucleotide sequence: TGTGCCAGCAGCCCGGGTAGCGGGTGGACCTACGAGCAGTACTTC.

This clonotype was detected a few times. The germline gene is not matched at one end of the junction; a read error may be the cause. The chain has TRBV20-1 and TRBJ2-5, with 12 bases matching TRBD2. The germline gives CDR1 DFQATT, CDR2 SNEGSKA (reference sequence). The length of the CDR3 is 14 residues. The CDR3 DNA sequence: TGCAGTGCTAACCGACTAGCGGGAGAGGAGACCCAGCACTTC. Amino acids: CSANRLAGEETQHF.

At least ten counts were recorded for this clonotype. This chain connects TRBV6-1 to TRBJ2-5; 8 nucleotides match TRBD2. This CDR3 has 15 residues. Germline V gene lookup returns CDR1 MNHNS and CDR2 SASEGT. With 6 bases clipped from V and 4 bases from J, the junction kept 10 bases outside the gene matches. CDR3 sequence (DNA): TGTGCCAGCAGCGCCCAAAGCGGGAGCTTAGAGACCCAGTACTTC. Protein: CASSAQSGSLETQYF.

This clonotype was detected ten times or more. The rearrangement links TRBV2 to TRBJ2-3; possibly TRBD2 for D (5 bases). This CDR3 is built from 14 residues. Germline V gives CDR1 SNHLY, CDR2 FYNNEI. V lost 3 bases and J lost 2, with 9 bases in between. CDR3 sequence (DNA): TGTGCCAGCAGTGACTCGGAGGTCACAGATACGCAGTATTTT. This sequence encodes CASSDSEVTDTQYF.

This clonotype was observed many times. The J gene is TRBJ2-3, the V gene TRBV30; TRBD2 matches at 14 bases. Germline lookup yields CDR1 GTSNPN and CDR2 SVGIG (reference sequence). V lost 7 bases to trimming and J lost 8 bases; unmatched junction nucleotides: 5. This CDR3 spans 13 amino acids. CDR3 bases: TGTGCCTCGGGACTAGCGGGAGTATTTACGCAGTATTTT. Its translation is CASGLAGVFTQYF.

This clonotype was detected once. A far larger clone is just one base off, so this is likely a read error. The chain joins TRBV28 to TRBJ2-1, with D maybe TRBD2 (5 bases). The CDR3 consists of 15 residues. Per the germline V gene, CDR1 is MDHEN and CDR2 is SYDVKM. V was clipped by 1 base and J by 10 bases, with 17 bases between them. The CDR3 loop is CASSLSMPGSYEQFF. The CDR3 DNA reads TGTGCCAGCAGTTTATCCATGCCGGGATCCTACGAGCAGTTCTTC.

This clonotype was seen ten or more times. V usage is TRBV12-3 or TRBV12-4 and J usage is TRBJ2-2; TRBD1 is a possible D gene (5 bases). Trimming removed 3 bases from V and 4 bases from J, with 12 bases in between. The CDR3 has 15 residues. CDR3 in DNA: TGTGCCAGCAGTTTTGGGCTTAGGGGCACCGGGGAGCTGTTTTTT. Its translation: CASSFGLRGTGELFF.

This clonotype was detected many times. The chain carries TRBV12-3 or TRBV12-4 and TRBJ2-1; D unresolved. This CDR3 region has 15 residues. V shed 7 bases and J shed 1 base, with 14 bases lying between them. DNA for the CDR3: TGTGCCAGCATCCCCCGCAGCTTTTCCTACAATGAGCAGTTCTTC. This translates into CASIPRSFSYNEQFF.

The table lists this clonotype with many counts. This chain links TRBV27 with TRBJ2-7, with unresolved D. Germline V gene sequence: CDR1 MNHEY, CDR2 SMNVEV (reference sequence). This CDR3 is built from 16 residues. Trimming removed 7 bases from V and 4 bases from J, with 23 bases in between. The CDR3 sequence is CASTPSLTRVGYEQYF. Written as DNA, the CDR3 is TGTGCCAGCACCCCCTCCCTAACCCGCGTAGGGTACGAGCAGTACTTC.

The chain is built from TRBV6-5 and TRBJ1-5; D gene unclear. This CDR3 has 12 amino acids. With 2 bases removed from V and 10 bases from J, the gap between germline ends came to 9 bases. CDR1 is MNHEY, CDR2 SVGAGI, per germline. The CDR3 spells CASSYAASPQHF. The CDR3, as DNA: TGTGCCAGCAGTTACGCCGCTTCCCCCCAGCATTTT.

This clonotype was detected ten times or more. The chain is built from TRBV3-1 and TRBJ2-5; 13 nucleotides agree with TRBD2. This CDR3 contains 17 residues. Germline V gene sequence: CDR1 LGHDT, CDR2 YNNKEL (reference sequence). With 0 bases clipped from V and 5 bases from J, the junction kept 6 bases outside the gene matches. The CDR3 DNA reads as TGTGCCAGCAGCCAAGATGCGGGACTAGCGGGGTCGGAGACCCAGTACTTC. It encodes CASSQDAGLAGSETQYF.